Included here is one TCR beta chain sequence, with context. Its specificity is not known. This CDR3 region has 11 residues. Germline V gives CDR1 MDHEN, CDR2 SYDVKM. V gave up 8 bases and J gave up 6 bases, with 11 bases separating them. The entry originates in a study of shared clonotypes between healthy human individuals. A deep-level run was used for the assay. Several immunoSEQ plates received, in even portions, the genomic DNA of each subset. The protocol was immunoSEQ multiplex PCR, while the TCRdb copy is restricted to in-frame clones and leaves out a portion. Among 1.5 million to 2.5 million clones, about 95% were seen once, and the ten largest hold 1.2%. Study-level findings and limits: The study generally estimated greater richness for naive than memory subsets.

Naive CD8 cells were CD45RO-negative, positively selected for CCR7, excluding terminally differentiated effector memory CD45RA+ cells. V usage is TRBV28 and J usage is TRBJ2-7; D not resolved. The specimen was naive CD8+ T cells sorted from blood. This clonotype was obtained from a man in his late teens or twenties in good health. This CDR3 is CASAWSVEQYF. In DNA, the CDR3 is TGTGCCAGCGCATGGTCCGTCGAGCAGTACTTC.